This T cell receptor (beta chain) is drawn from a study of blood T cell repertoires in COVID-19. Study in general: COVID-19 samples collected from the United States, Italy and Spain covered acute and convalescent phases. T cells, B-cell-depleted T cells, or PBMCs provided the cDNA or gDNA that served as material.

Original methodology: Scientists estimated how many nucleated cells there were by amplifying reference gene primers. Generated by immunoSEQ multiplex PCR, the TCRdb table keeps only in-frame clones and is missing some. The DNA was the basis for D and trimming; V, J and clone size are from that table. Among approximately 98,000 clones listed, about two thirds were seen once. The CDR3 runs to 15 residues. V was trimmed by 3 bases and J by 5 bases, leaving 14 bases between them. Germline V lookup: CDR1 LGHNA, CDR2 YNFKEQ. The source is a middle-aged woman with acute or convalescent COVID-19. The chain carries TRBV4-2 and TRBJ1-5, with a possible D match to TRBD1 (6 bases). Input material: peripheral blood. CDR3 amino acids: CASSHSGARDQPQHF. CDR3 sequence (DNA): TGTGCCAGCAGCCACTCAGGGGCAAGAGATCAGCCCCAGCATTTT.